Detailed here is one TCR beta chain. The PCR used 60 Vbeta and 13 Jbeta primers. Only in-frame clones appear in the TCRdb table, and some are missing; sequencing was by immunoSEQ multiplex PCR. The profile covers over 120,000 clones, with about four fifths appearing a single time and about 4.4% taken by the ten largest. This sample was taken from a study of cytomegalovirus exposure and HLA in healthy donors. Donors counted as nominally healthy when sampled, yet unrecorded immune exposures were likely. CDR3 size: 13 residues. The V gene end was trimmed by 6 bases and the J gene end by 8 bases; junction bases not matched to a gene: 6. The germline V gene encodes CDR1 WNHNN and CDR2 SYGVQD (reference sequence).

The chain has TRBV10-1 and TRBJ2-2, with 7 bases lining up with TRBD2. Sequences were obtained from PBMCs. This clonotype was sampled from a man aged 40-49 years in good health and CMV-seronegative. CDR3 sequence (DNA): TGCGCCAGCAGCGGACTAGGGAGTGGGGAGCTGTTTTTT. It specifies CASSGLGSGELFF.